This entry lists 14 T cell receptor beta chains sequenced from one sample in a study of quantifying T cell responses using KT2 cells. Study overall: Reverse transcription used primers in the TCR alpha and beta constant regions.

An oligo carrying a UMI was ligated to the cDNA 3' end. First-round PCR used three to four cycles and beta primers RC1.1 and RC1.2 covering TRBC1 and TRBC2. Using its own MiXCR run on the UMI-ligation and nested PCR reads, TCRdb lists one record per CDR3 protein. This sample yields around 50,000 distinct CDR3 sequences, of which 11% are seen a single time; about 10% belongs to the top ten. The material sequenced was PBMCs spiked with cells of the T cell clone KT2. Receptor source: a human donor.

In its sample, this clonotype was seen a few times. The chain couples TRBV6-2 or TRBV6-3 to TRBJ1-5; D call uncertain. With 6 bases removed from V and 11 bases from J, the gap between germline ends came to 11 bases. CDR3 size: 11 residues. CDR1 and CDR2 from the germline V gene are MNHEY and SVGEGT. CDR3 sequence (DNA): TGTGCCAGCAGGGAAACGGGGACCCAGCATTTT. As protein: CASRETGTQHF.

By proportion, this clonotype is medium-sized. The genes are TRBV7-3 and TRBJ1-6; D is undetermined. V was cut by 1 base and J by 10 bases, with 8 bases left in between. Germline V gene lookup returns CDR1 SGHTA and CDR2 FQGTGA. The CDR3 loop spans 13 amino acids. DNA of the CDR3: TGTGCCAGCAGCTTAATCGAACGCTCACCCCTCCACTTT. Its protein is CASSLIERSPLHF.

This clonotype was seen a handful of times. CDR3 region: CASSLGTGGLNTEAFF. CDR3 bases: TGTGCCAGCAGCTTAGGGACAGGGGGCTTGAACACTGAAGCTTTCTTT. This sequence joins TRBV7-8 and TRBJ1-1; 11 nucleotides align to TRBD1. The V gene's germline CDR1 is SGHVS and CDR2 FQNEAQ. V shed 1 base, J shed 0 bases, and the junction held 1 base outside the gene matches. The CDR3 runs to 16 residues.

The rearrangement links TRBV20-1 to TRBJ2-7; possibly TRBD1 or TRBD2 for D (5 bases each). The CDR3 loop spans 16 amino acids. Germline CDR1 and CDR2: DFQATT and SNEGSKA (reference sequence). The germline V and J ends were trimmed by 0 bases and 0 bases, with 15 bases remaining between them. As DNA, the CDR3 is TGCAGTGCTAGAGATCGGGGCGGTCGATTCTCCTACGAGCAGTACTTC. Its protein is CSARDRGGRFSYEQYF.

Many counts were recorded for this clonotype. V is TRBV11-2 and J is TRBJ2-3; 12 bases line up with TRBD2. This CDR3 region has 18 residues. V shed 1 base, J shed 1 base, and the junction held 6 bases outside the gene matches. The germline V gene has CDR1 SGHAT and CDR2 FQNNGV. The CDR3 reads CASSLGASGGARTDTQYF. Here the CDR3 DNA reads TGTGCCAGCAGCTTAGGAGCTAGCGGGGGGGCACGCACAGATACGCAGTATTTT.

This chain connects TRBV7-6 to TRBJ1-1, with 9 nucleotides matching TRBD1. The CDR3 loop spans 15 amino acids. V shed 1 base, J shed 1 base, and the junction held 1 base outside the gene matches. The V gene's germline CDR1 is SGHVS and CDR2 FNYEAQ. The CDR3 is CASSLGGQGNTEAFF. Written as DNA, the CDR3 is TGTGCCAGCAGCTTAGGGGGACAGGGGAACACTGAAGCTTTCTTT.

The chain combines TRBV29-1 with TRBJ2-1; D gene unclear. CDR1 SQVTM and CDR2 ANQGSEA come from the germline V gene. The CDR3 has 13 residues. This CDR3 reads CALKASVYNEQFF. The CDR3 nucleotides read TGCGCCTTGAAAGCCTCAGTTTACAATGAGCAGTTCTTC.

This clonotype showed up many times. The chain is built from TRBV6-2 or TRBV6-3 and TRBJ2-6; D gene unclear. Germline CDR1 is MNHEY and CDR2 is SVGEGT. The V end lost 8 bases, the J end lost 0 bases, and 5 bases lay between the germline ends. CDR3 length equals 13 residues. Written as DNA, the CDR3 is TGTGCCAGCGGAAACTCTGGGGCCAACGTCCTGACTTTC. It yields the protein CASGNSGANVLTF.

The gene calls are TRBV10-1 and TRBJ1-5; 7 positions agree with TRBD1. Germline CDR1 reads WNHNN; CDR2 reads SYGVQD (reference sequence). V gave up 7 bases and J gave up 4 bases; unmatched junction bases: 7. The CDR3 runs to 14 residues. CDR3: CASTGGVLNQPQHF. DNA for the CDR3: TGCGCCAGCACAGGGGGAGTATTGAATCAGCCCCAGCATTTT.

The rearrangement uses TRBV27 and TRBJ2-7; possible D gene TRBD2, 6 bases. CDR1 is MNHEY, CDR2 SMNVEV, per germline (reference sequence). The ends were cut back, 3 bases at V and 2 bases at J, with 14 bases in the middle. CDR3 length: 15 residues. The CDR3 region has the DNA TGTGCCAGCAGTTTTAACGTGGGGACTGCCTACGAGCAGTACTTC. The encoded protein is CASSFNVGTAYEQYF.

This clonotype has a count of ten or more. The chain recombines TRBV19 with TRBJ2-1, with D possibly being TRBD1 (6 bases). CDR3 size: 13 residues. Germline assignment: CDR1 LNHDA and CDR2 SQIVND (reference sequence). V lost 3 bases and J lost 5, with 8 bases in between. The CDR3 sequence is CASSMGANNEQFF. As DNA, the CDR3 is TGTGCCAGTAGTATGGGGGCAAACAATGAGCAGTTCTTC.

The chain carries TRBV5-1 and TRBJ2-6; D unresolved. CDR3 length: 13 residues. Germline V gene lookup returns CDR1 SGHRS and CDR2 YFSETQ. Trimming stripped 6 bases from V and 2 bases from J, with 6 bases between. In DNA, the CDR3 is TGCGCCAGCATGCAACCTGGGGCCAACGTCCTGACTTTC. It translates to CASMQPGANVLTF.

This clonotype was recorded at least ten times. The gene calls are TRBV6-2 or TRBV6-3 and TRBJ2-1; 11 bases fit TRBD2. Unmatched junction bases numbered 9, after V lost 4 bases and J lost 7 bases. This CDR3 is built from 16 residues. Germline V gene lookup returns CDR1 MNHEY and CDR2 SVGEGT. CDR3 DNA sequence: TGTGCCAGCAGTTGGATAGCGGGAGGGCAGGGGAATGAGCAGTTCTTC. Amino acids: CASSWIAGGQGNEQFF.

This clonotype came up many times. V usage is TRBV7-9 and J usage is TRBJ2-7, with a weak D call TRBD2 (5 bases). Germline CDR1 is SEHNR and CDR2 is FQNEAQ (reference sequence). The CDR3 contains 16 residues. Trimming took off 1 base at V and 2 bases at J, with 15 bases between the two ends. The CDR3 region has the DNA TGTGCCAGCAGCTTAGGAATCAGCGGTGGCACCTACGAGCAGTACTTC. Its protein is CASSLGISGGTYEQYF.